This T cell receptor (beta chain) was retrieved from a study of shared clonotypes between healthy human individuals. Profiled with immunoSEQ multiplex PCR; TCRdb holds only in-frame clones, not every one. The sample lists 600,000 to 750,000 clones; 72% were seen once. Remarks on this clone: One end of the junction varies from germline; a read error may be responsible.

A split of CD4+ cells into CD45RA+ naive and CD45RA-negative memory subsets was performed. This CDR3 is 16 amino acids long. Germline V gives CDR1 MNHEY, CDR2 SVGAGI. The chain employs TRBV6-5 and TRBJ2-2, with 7 bases identical to TRBD1. The TCR was taken from a woman in her 30s in good health. The sample was memory CD4+ T cells sorted from blood. Subset here: CD45RA-negative fraction. CDR3 nucleotides: TGTGCCAGCAATTACCTGGACAGGATGAACACCGGGGAGCTGTTTTTT. Encoded protein: CASNYLDRMNTGELFF.